The entry that follows covers one T cell receptor (beta chain) sequence. The target of this receptor is not known. No base quality information exists; no much larger clone differs at one position. The immunoSEQ Assay, a bias-controlled multiplex PCR, was used to amplify TCRbeta CDR3 regions from genomic DNA. On the authors' methods: The number of nucleated cells in each sample was estimated from the amplification of reference gene primers within the assay. Sequence reads were collapsed and filtered to measure the absolute abundance of every unique TCRbeta CDR3 rearrangement. For each sample, productive Simpson clonality was calculated as the square root of Simpson's diversity index across productive rearrangements. The immuneACCESS repertoire file appears here via TCRdb, limited to in-frame rearrangements. These files lack a portion of the clones; in checked studies, under half of the deficit traces to unresolved V genes, and the cause of the others is not known. V and J calls plus clone size are reproduced from that table; the DNA served to infer D and trimming. The sample records under 85,000 clones, roughly 80% of which are singletons. 35% to 45% of the sample belongs to the ten largest clones.

The record originates from a study of blood T cell repertoires in COVID-19 (dated by TCRdb to the early 2020s). Regarding the study in general: Collaborator samples came from the United States, Italy and Spain and covered acute and convalescent phases of COVID-19. The material from the prospective study consisted of cDNA or gDNA derived from T cells, B-cell-depleted T cells, or PBMCs. The dataset comprised deeply sampled blood TCRbeta repertoires from subjects exposed to, actively infected with, or recovered from COVID-19. The repertoires were released in a freely available public database meant as a resource for research on the immune response to SARS-CoV-2. The samples were drawn from the first 160 participants of the ongoing ImmuneRACE study and from over 950 subjects provided by 6 global collaborators. Nearly every sample came with metadata listing a de-identified subject ID, COVID-19 status, age in years and sex. Where HLA class I and class II types were available, the types were taken from metadata supplied by the sample provider, not from assay-based typing.

General study outcomes and caveats: Clinical and demographic metadata were provided uncurated, with the amount varying by source and participant.

V gives up 1 base and J gives up 1 base, and the segment between their germline ends measures 17 bases. Including cysteine and phenylalanine, the CDR3 has 18 amino acids. Kept here is only the CDR3 DNA, which spans 54 bases and is read in frame from base 1. The germline V gene specifies SNHLY as CDR1 and FYNNEI as CDR2. Collaborating institutions collected whole blood in K2EDTA tubes following their own protocols. Collaborator samples were shipped for TCRbeta analysis as frozen whole blood, isolated PBMCs, or DNA extracted from either sample type. The chain joins TRBV2 to TRBJ1-3; the D gene cannot be resolved reliably. This sequence was found in a human donor in a cohort sampled during active COVID-19. The sequenced sample was peripheral blood. The nucleotides are TGTGCCAGCAGTGAAGTCGGGAACACGTACATATCTGGAAACACCATATATTTT. Translated, it gives CASSEVGNTYISGNTIYF.